The rows below give T cell receptor beta chains drawn from one sample of a study of shared clonotypes between healthy human individuals. TCRdb's table, derived via immunoSEQ multiplex PCR, lists solely in-frame clones and lacks some. The sample has about 2.4 million clones, around 90% seen once. The material sequenced was naive CD4+ T cells sorted from blood. These receptors were collected from a man in his late teens or twenties in good health. The CDR3 runs from the conserved cysteine through the conserved F or W. Fields, in order: clone size, D gene, J gene, V gene, CDR3 DNA, CDR3 protein. D genes are given only for firm matches. For some rows the clone size is stated as once, few or many, or as a class when expanded; others skip it.

-	TRBD1	TRBJ1-2	TRBV18	TGTGCCAGCTCACTTCGACAGGGGAAGGATGGCTACACCTTC	CASSLRQGKDGYTF
-	TRBD1	TRBJ1-5	TRBV6-1	TGTGCCAGCAGGGACAGGGGCCCGCAGGGGCCCCAGCATTTT	CASRDRGPQGPQHF
-	TRBD2	TRBJ2-5	TRBV6-5	TGTGCCAGCAGTCCTAGCGGGGGGCGACAAGAGACCCAGTACTTC	CASSPSGGRQETQYF
-	TRBD1	TRBJ2-1	TRBV30	TGTGCCTGGACCCCCGGGACAGGGGCCTACAATGAGCAGTTCTTC	CAWTPGTGAYNEQFF
-	-	TRBJ2-1	TRBV9	TGTGCCAGCAGCGTCGGCGGGACCTCCTACAATGAGCAGTTCTTC	CASSVGGTSYNEQFF
few	TRBD1	TRBJ2-2	TRBV11-2	TGTGCCAGCAGCTTAGAATCACAGGGGACCGGGGAGCTGTTTTTT	CASSLESQGTGELFF
-	-	TRBJ1-1	TRBV20-1	TGCAGTGCCAGCGGACAGACTGAAGCTTTCTTT	CSASGQTEAFF
-	TRBD1	TRBJ1-4	TRBV9	TGTGCCAGCAGCCCCGGACAGGGCACAACTAATGAAAAACTGTTTTTT	CASSPGQGTTNEKLFF
-	-	TRBJ1-1	TRBV20-1	TGCAGTGCTCCCGTTGGCACTGAAGCTTTCTTT	CSAPVGTEAFF
-	-	TRBJ2-5	TRBV19	TGTGCCAGTAGTATAGGTAGCAGTTTCGGGGAGACCCAGTACTTC	CASSIGSSFGETQYF
-	-	TRBJ2-3	TRBV27	TGTGCCAGCAGTTTCCCGGGCCCACTCGATACGCAGTATTTT	CASSFPGPLDTQYF
-	-	TRBJ2-3	TRBV7-9	TGTGCCAGCAGCTCCCTTACAGATACGCAGTATTTT	CASSSLTDTQYF
-	-	TRBJ1-1	TRBV18	TGTGCCAGCTCACCATCGGGGCAGGCCGGCAGCATGAACACTGAAGCTTTCTTT	CASSPSGQAGSMNTEAFF
few	TRBD1	TRBJ1-5	TRBV2	TGTGCCAGCAGTGGACAGGGGGTTAGCAATCAGCCCCAGCATTTT	CASSGQGVSNQPQHF
-	-	TRBJ1-3	TRBV30	TGTGCCTGGAGTACCAACTCTGGAAACACCATATATTTT	CAWSTNSGNTIYF
-	TRBD2	TRBJ2-2	TRBV6-6	TGTGCCAGCACGGGACTAGCGGGAGTCTCCGGGGAGCTGTTTTTT	CASTGLAGVSGELFF
-	TRBD2	TRBJ2-3	TRBV7-8	TGTGCCAGCAGCTTAGCGCGCCTAGCGGCAGATACGCAGTATTTT	CASSLARLAADTQYF
-	-	TRBJ2-3	TRBV11-3	TGTGCCAGCAGTTTTGCTGGGGGGACAGCGCAGTATTTT	CASSFAGGTAQYF
-	-	TRBJ2-7	TRBV12-2	TGTGCAAGTCGCTTAGCGGATATCGGGGGACCCTCCTACGAGCAGTACTTC	CASRLADIGGPSYEQYF
-	-	TRBJ2-5	TRBV5-1	TGCGCCAGCAAGGGGGGGGAGACCCAGTACTTC	CASKGGETQYF
-	-	TRBJ2-7	TRBV5-8	TGTGCCAGCAGCTTGGTCTGGGACGAGCAGTACTTC	CASSLVWDEQYF
once	-	TRBJ1-4	TRBV25-1	TGTGCCAGCAGTGAGGGAAGAACTAATGAAAAACTGTTTTTT	CASSEGRTNEKLFF
-	-	TRBJ1-1	TRBV11-2	TGTGCCAGCAGCCCGCGGGACCGCTCGAACACTGAAGCTTTCTTT	CASSPRDRSNTEAFF
once	-	TRBJ2-5	TRBV7-8	TGTGCATGCGGCAGCCAAGAGACCCAGTACTTC	CACGSQETQYF
-	TRBD1	TRBJ2-5	TRBV28	TGTGCCAGCAGTTTGGTAGGACAGGGCCGGTGGACCCAGTACTTC	CASSLVGQGRWTQYF
-	TRBD2	TRBJ2-3	TRBV6-5	TGTGCCAGCAAAACTAGCGGGGGGGTAGATACGCAGTATTTT	CASKTSGGVDTQYF
-	TRBD2	TRBJ2-3	TRBV27	TGTGCCAGCACTAGCGGATTTAGCACAGATACGCAGTATTTT	CASTSGFSTDTQYF
-	-	TRBJ2-7	TRBV18	TGTGCCAGCTCACAATACAGGACATACGAGCAGTACTTC	CASSQYRTYEQYF